What follows are 27 T cell receptor beta chains derived from one specimen sequenced in a study of technical replicates of blood from a handful of donors. Sequenced by immunoSEQ multiplex PCR; TCRdb stores in-frame clones only, minus some. The sample yields under 20,000 clones, approximately 80% seen once. Sequencing used PBMCs. These receptors were collected from a human donor in good health.

This chain joins TRBV6-1 and TRBJ1-4; D not resolved. This CDR3 is 16 amino acids long. CDR1 is MNHNS, CDR2 SASEGT, per germline. V dropped 0 bases and J dropped 5 bases, with 13 bases sitting between them. The DNA of the CDR3 is TGTGCCAGCAGTGAAGCGCTCGGAGGAACAAATGAAAAACTGTTTTTT. It yields the protein CASSEALGGTNEKLFF.

The chain joins TRBV7-8 to TRBJ1-3; 7 bases match TRBD1. V was clipped by 5 bases and J by 0 bases; unmatched bases: 4. The length of the CDR3 is 15 residues. The germline V gene encodes CDR1 SGHVS and CDR2 FQNEAQ. CDR3: CASSRQGNSGNTIYF. In DNA form, the CDR3 reads TGTGCCAGCAGCCGACAGGGTAACTCTGGAAACACCATATATTTT.

This chain links TRBV30 with TRBJ2-7; possible D gene TRBD1, 6 bases. Deletions cut 0 bases from V and 4 bases from J, with 7 bases between. Germline V gene data show CDR1 as GTSNPN and CDR2 as SVGIG (reference sequence). This CDR3 contains 12 residues. CDR3 loop: CAWSVQGYEQYF. The DNA for the CDR3 is TGTGCCTGGAGTGTCCAGGGGTACGAGCAGTACTTC.

V and J are TRBV18 and TRBJ2-1, with TRBD2 identical over 14 bases. CDR3 length: 15 amino acids. The germline CDR1 and CDR2 sequences are KGHSH and LQKENI. With 6 bases clipped from V and 8 bases from J, the junction kept 6 bases outside the gene matches. The CDR3 DNA reads TGTGCCAGCTCGCCCGGGACTAGCGGGAGCCATGAGCAGTTCTTC. Translating gives CASSPGTSGSHEQFF.

The rearrangement joins TRBV5-4 to TRBJ2-7, with D tentatively TRBD1 (5 bases). The germline CDR1 and CDR2 sequences are SGHNT and YYREEE (reference sequence). Trimming cost V 5 bases and J 3 bases, with 21 bases left between them. The CDR3 sequence is 16 residues long. Here the CDR3 reads CASSERTGLRRYEQYF. The DNA for the CDR3 is TGTGCCAGCAGTGAGAGAACAGGCCTGAGGCGCTACGAGCAGTACTTC.

The chain recombines TRBV27 with TRBJ1-3; no definite D call. V dropped 4 bases and J dropped 0 bases, with 13 bases sitting between them. Per the germline V gene, CDR1 is MNHEY and CDR2 is SMNVEV (reference sequence). This CDR3 contains 16 residues. The CDR3 DNA reads TGTGCCAGCAGTTCGCTAGACCGCAGCTCTGGAAACACCATATATTTT. Translating gives CASSSLDRSSGNTIYF.

The J gene is TRBJ1-5, the V gene TRBV9, with D possibly being TRBD1 (6 bases). V lost 6 bases to trimming and J lost 10 bases, with 41 bases between them. There are 21 residues in the CDR3. From germline, CDR1 is SGDLS and CDR2 YYNGEE. CDR3 region: CASIRKGVRTVTRMEVSPQHF. The CDR3 bases are TGTGCCAGCATTCGAAAAGGGGTTAGGACAGTAACCAGGATGGAAGTCAGCCCCCAGCATTTT.

The rearrangement links TRBV19 to TRBJ2-7; 9 nucleotides line up with TRBD1. Unmatched junction bases numbered 11, after V lost 6 bases and J lost 2 bases. Germline CDR1 reads LNHDA; CDR2 reads SQIVND (reference sequence). The CDR3 length is 16 residues. In nucleotides, the CDR3 is TGTGCCAGTAGCCGGGACAGGGACCTACAAACCTACGAGCAGTACTTC. Translating it yields CASSRDRDLQTYEQYF.

This chain connects TRBV5-1 to TRBJ2-5; 8 bases map to TRBD2. Germline lookup yields CDR1 SGHRS and CDR2 YFSETQ. V was pared by 0 bases and J by 4 bases, with 11 bases of the junction left unmatched. CDR3 length: 17 residues. The CDR3 DNA sequence: TGCGCCAGCAGCTTGGGGCTAGCGGGCCAAGTGGGAGAGACCCAGTACTTC. Its protein product is CASSLGLAGQVGETQYF.

In its sample, this clone was seen a few times. Relative to the germline gene, one junction end is altered; a read error may explain this. The V and J genes are TRBV18 and TRBJ2-7, with D perhaps matching TRBD2 (6 bases). CDR1 and CDR2 (germline): KGHSH, LQKENI. There are 12 residues in the CDR3. The CDR3 sequence is CASSPLGTVMYF. CDR3 bases: TGTGCCAGCTCTCCACTCGGGACTGTGATGTACTTC.

Note on this clone: One junction end does not reproduce the germline sequence, and a read error may be involved. CDR3 sequence reads: CASSQDSSPPNEKLFF. CDR3 sequence (DNA): TGTGCCAGCAGCCAAGATTCTAGTCCACCTAACGAAAAACTGTTTTTT. The J gene is TRBJ1-4, the V gene TRBV14; D ambiguous. This CDR3 is built from 16 residues. In germline, CDR1 is SGHDN, CDR2 FVKESK.

The count of this clone is one. This chain links TRBV5-1 with TRBJ2-5, with 10 bases identical to TRBD2. The CDR3 is 16 residues long. Trimming at V came to 0 bases and at J to 5 bases, leaving 7 bases not matched to a gene. The V gene's germline CDR1 is SGHRS and CDR2 YFSETQ. The CDR3 region is CASSLAASGSWETQYF. As DNA, the CDR3 is TGCGCCAGCAGCTTGGCTGCTAGCGGGAGTTGGGAGACCCAGTACTTC.

J is TRBJ2-1 and V is TRBV7-9, with a weak D call TRBD2 (7 bases). Germline lookup yields CDR1 SEHNR and CDR2 FQNEAQ (reference sequence). CDR3 length: 14 residues. V dropped 8 bases and J dropped 5 bases, with 16 bases sitting between them. This CDR3 reads CASARGAMDNEQFF. In DNA, the CDR3 is TGTGCCAGCGCCCGGGGGGCGATGGACAATGAGCAGTTCTTC.

The CDR3 reads CASSTQGAYGYTF. The CDR3 nucleotides read TGTGCCAGCAGTACCCAGGGGGCGTATGGCTACACCTTC. The chain has TRBV6-5 and TRBJ1-2; TRBD1 agrees at 8 bases. This CDR3 region has 13 residues. Unmatched junction bases numbered 4, after V lost 5 bases and J lost 5 bases. Looked up from germline, CDR1 is MNHEY and CDR2 is SVGAGI.

The V and J genes are TRBV29-1 and TRBJ2-7; D uncertain. This CDR3 region has 10 residues. Germline V lookup: CDR1 SQVTM, CDR2 ANQGSEA. Trimming took off 4 bases at V and 5 bases at J, with 6 bases between the two ends. The CDR3 region is CSVAQDEQYF. As DNA, the CDR3 is TGCAGCGTTGCCCAGGACGAGCAGTACTTC.

This sequence joins TRBV6-6 and TRBJ2-5; D is possibly TRBD2 (7 bases). From germline, CDR1 is MNHNY and CDR2 SVGAGI (reference sequence). The CDR3 has 15 residues. Trimming removed 4 bases from V and 2 bases from J, with 14 bases in between. The CDR3 region is CASSSLGGGQETQYF. CDR3 sequence (DNA): TGTGCCAGCAGTTCGCTAGGGGGGGGGCAAGAGACCCAGTACTTC.

This sequence joins TRBV5-5 and TRBJ1-1, with a possible D match to TRBD1 (5 bases). Germline CDR1 SGHKS, CDR2 YYEKEE (reference sequence). Between the trimmed V and J ends, which lost 5 bases and 1 base, there was a span of 24 bases. The CDR3 has 18 amino acids. CDR3 in amino acids: CASRQRAPETVPNTEAFF. CDR3 coding DNA: TGTGCCAGCAGACAAAGGGCTCCGGAGACAGTCCCGAACACTGAAGCTTTCTTT.

V gene TRBV16 combines with J gene TRBJ2-7, with 10 bases fitting TRBD1. Germline CDR1 reads KGHSY; CDR2 reads FQNENV. Unmatched junction bases numbered 8, after V lost 4 bases and J lost 2 bases. This CDR3 is 16 amino acids long. The CDR3 spells CASSPPTGGTTYEQYF. The CDR3 region has the DNA TGTGCCAGCAGCCCCCCGACAGGGGGCACTACCTACGAGCAGTACTTC. The full variable domain, in which reference TRBV16 and TRBJ2-7 provide the parts outside the CDR3, is GEEVAQTPKHLVRGEGQKAKLYCAPIKGHSYVFWYQQVLKNEFKFLISFQNENVFDETGMPKERFSAKCLPNSPCSLEIQATKLEDSAVYFCASSPPTGGTTYEQYFGPGTRLTVT.

J is TRBJ2-7 and V is TRBV27; unclear D gene. Germline V CDR1 and CDR2: MNHEY, SMNVEV (reference sequence). Trimming stripped 2 bases from V and 1 base from J, with 6 bases between. This CDR3 is 13 amino acids long. Here the CDR3 DNA reads TGTGCCAGCAGTTTAAAGCCGTCCTACGAGCAGTACTTC. Encoded protein: CASSLKPSYEQYF.

The V and J genes are TRBV10-1 and TRBJ2-7; perhaps TRBD1 as D (6 bases). The CDR3 contains 13 residues. V lost 3 bases to trimming and J lost 2 bases, with 8 bases between them. Germline assignment: CDR1 WNHNN and CDR2 SYGVQD (reference sequence). CDR3 sequence (DNA): TGCGCCAGCAGTGACAGGGGAGCCTACGAGCAGTACTTC. The encoded protein is CASSDRGAYEQYF.

The chain links TRBV6-5 to TRBJ2-3; D ambiguous. V lost 0 bases and J 5 bases, leaving 6 bases between the germline ends. The CDR3 runs to 13 residues. Germline V gene lookup returns CDR1 MNHEY and CDR2 SVGAGI. CDR3 bases: TGTGCCAGCAGTTACTCACGACAAGATACGCAGTATTTT. Protein sequence: CASSYSRQDTQYF.

The V and J genes are TRBV13 and TRBJ2-7; 7 positions agree with TRBD2. This CDR3 is built from 15 residues. The germline CDR1 and CDR2 sequences are PRHDT and FYEKMQ (reference sequence). The ends lost 6 bases at V and 6 bases at J; junction bases unmatched: 14. The CDR3 protein is CASRQLAREVGEQYF. The CDR3 region has the DNA TGTGCCAGCAGGCAACTAGCGAGAGAGGTGGGCGAGCAGTACTTC.

CDR3 loop: CASAQEGYGYTF. The DNA for the CDR3 is TGTGCCAGCGCACAAGAGGGCTATGGCTACACCTTC. The chain carries TRBV2 and TRBJ1-2, with no clear D. This CDR3 is built from 12 residues. From germline, CDR1 is SNHLY and CDR2 FYNNEI. V was clipped by 8 bases and J by 4 bases, with 11 bases between them.

The V call is TRBV30, the J call TRBJ2-7; 7 bases map to TRBD1. The V segment lost 5 bases and the J segment 2 bases; nucleotides outside the gene matches: 6. CDR3 length: 13 residues. The germline CDR1 and CDR2 sequences are GTSNPN and SVGIG (reference sequence). CDR3 region: CAWEQGQTYEQYF. The CDR3 DNA sequence: TGTGCCTGGGAACAGGGGCAAACCTACGAGCAGTACTTC.

CDR3 residues: CSARTGRGYTF. CDR3 sequence (DNA): TGCAGTGCTAGAACAGGGCGCGGCTACACCTTC. This chain uses TRBV20-1 with TRBJ1-2, with a weak D call TRBD1 (6 bases). The ends were cut back, 2 bases at V and 8 bases at J, with 9 bases in the middle. Per germline, CDR1 DFQATT and CDR2 SNEGSKA (reference sequence). There are 11 residues in the CDR3.

The genes are TRBV15 and TRBJ2-3; 13 bases are a match to TRBD2. This CDR3 spans 16 amino acids. V lost 3 bases to trimming and J lost 1 base; unmatched junction nucleotides: 1. Looked up from germline, CDR1 is LNHNV and CDR2 is YYDKDF (reference sequence). The CDR3 is CATSSGLAGGTDTQYF. The CDR3 DNA is TGTGCCACCAGCAGTGGACTAGCGGGGGGCACAGATACGCAGTATTTT.

This chain joins TRBV2 and TRBJ2-5, with D possibly being TRBD1 (5 bases). CDR1 and CDR2 from the germline V gene are SNHLY and FYNNEI. V lost 5 bases, J lost 1 base, and 14 bases lay in between. This CDR3 is 15 amino acids long. In DNA form, the CDR3 reads TGTGCCAGCAGTAATGCCCCGGACACCCAAGAGACCCAGTACTTC. It is translated as CASSNAPDTQETQYF. Full variable domain (missing parts from reference TRBV2 and TRBJ2-5): EPEVTQTPSHQVTQMGQEVILRCVPISNHLYFYWYRQILGQKVEFLVSFYNNEISEKSEIFDDQFSVERPDGSNFTLKIRSTKLEDSAMYFCASSNAPDTQETQYFGPGTRLLVL.